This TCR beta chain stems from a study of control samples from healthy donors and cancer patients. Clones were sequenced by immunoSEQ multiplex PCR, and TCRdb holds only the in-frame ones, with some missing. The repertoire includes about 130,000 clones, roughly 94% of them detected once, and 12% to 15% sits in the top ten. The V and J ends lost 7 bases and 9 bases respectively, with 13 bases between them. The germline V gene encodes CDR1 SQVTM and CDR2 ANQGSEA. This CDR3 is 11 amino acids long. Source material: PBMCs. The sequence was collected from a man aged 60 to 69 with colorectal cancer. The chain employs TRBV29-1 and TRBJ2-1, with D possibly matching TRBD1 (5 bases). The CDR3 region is CSELIQGEQFF. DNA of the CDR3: TGCAGCGAACTGATCCAGGGTGAGCAGTTCTTC.